This TCR beta chain originates from a study of neoadjuvant anti-PD-1 for oral cavity cancer (dated by TCRdb to 2020 to 2022). About the study as a whole: Before curative-intent surgical resection, most patients were given three to four biweekly doses of nivolumab at 3 mg/kg. Patients without progression received a fourth nivolumab dose around day 43 and underwent definitive surgical resection on days 50-56. Patients with complete response, partial response or stable disease by RECIST 1.1 were defined as responders, whereas patients with progression were defined as non-responders. The parent correlative cohort had around 13 patients and a response rate of about 31%.

The sample's time point, from its label and the paper: before neoadjuvant nivolumab. Patients were newly diagnosed with stage II-IVA oral cavity squamous cell carcinoma and had received no prior systemic or radiation treatment. The cohort was composed of patients with HPV-negative, locally advanced oral cavity squamous cell carcinoma. Peripheral blood mononuclear cells were analyzed directly and were not maintained or expanded in culture. Samples came from a longitudinal correlative study of a single-arm phase II trial of neoadjuvant nivolumab in oral cavity squamous cell carcinoma. Subject-matched pre- and post-treatment PBMCs and tumors from three responders and three non-responders underwent genomic DNA-based TCRbeta sequencing. Peripheral blood mononuclear cells were collected before nivolumab treatment and again after treatment, at the time of surgery. The Maxwell RSC DNA from Cells kit was used to extract genomic DNA from PBMCs.

Findings and caveats that apply to the study as a whole: TCR analyses included only three patients per response group, and the authors called for larger cohorts for validation. Within PBMCs, T cell clonality (Gini index) was significantly higher in non-responders than responders after neoadjuvant nivolumab. A higher pretreatment blood Treg/Th17 ratio correlated with both higher pretreatment blood TCRbeta clonality and lower post-treatment tumor TCRbeta clonality.

For deep sequencing of PBMC libraries, mostly approximately 460 ng of input genomic DNA was used, and six replicates were run per sample. TCRbeta libraries were prepared with the immunoSEQ hsTCRbeta kit according to the manufacturer's instructions. An Illumina NovaSeq 6000 S4 flow cell was used to sequence the final libraries, which had first been combined to 3 nM. In the original analysis: Raw data preprocessing and quality control were performed with the immunoSEQ Analyzer. The analysis was restricted to productive rearrangements, with each unique CDR3 amino acid sequence defining a clonotype. Repertoire clonality was estimated as the Gini-Simpson index, which was computed with the R package tcR. Student's t test was used to compare Gini indices, and Pearson correlation was used to assess associations with tumor size change. TCRdb retrieved this table from immuneACCESS and kept in-frame rearrangements only. Not all clones are present; in checked studies, unresolved V genes account for under half, and no reason is known for the remainder. V, J and clone size reflect that table, while D and trimming were determined from the DNA. This sample gives some 20,000 clones in total; roughly 70% of them show up just once. The ten largest make up roughly 3% of the sample.

To note about this clone: Its target antigen remains unknown. Per-nucleotide qualities are absent, and no much larger clonotype sits a single base away.

The junction carries 6 bases between V and J, which are trimmed by 0 bases and 4 bases respectively. The CDR3 holds 12 amino acids from the cysteine to the phenylalanine. Only the CDR3 portion is preserved as DNA: 36 bases, with reading frame beginning at the first base. From the germline V gene (reference sequence), CDR1 is GTSNPN and CDR2 is SVGIG. Rearrangement joined TRBV30 to TRBJ2-5; no D segment can be confidently identified. This TCR was sampled from a person aged 35-79 years with oral cavity squamous cell carcinoma. This specimen was PBMCs, taken before nivolumab (anti-PD-1) treatment. CDR3 reads: CAWSVGIETQYF. The DNA sequence is TGTGCCTGGAGTGTAGGGATAGAGACCCAGTACTTC.